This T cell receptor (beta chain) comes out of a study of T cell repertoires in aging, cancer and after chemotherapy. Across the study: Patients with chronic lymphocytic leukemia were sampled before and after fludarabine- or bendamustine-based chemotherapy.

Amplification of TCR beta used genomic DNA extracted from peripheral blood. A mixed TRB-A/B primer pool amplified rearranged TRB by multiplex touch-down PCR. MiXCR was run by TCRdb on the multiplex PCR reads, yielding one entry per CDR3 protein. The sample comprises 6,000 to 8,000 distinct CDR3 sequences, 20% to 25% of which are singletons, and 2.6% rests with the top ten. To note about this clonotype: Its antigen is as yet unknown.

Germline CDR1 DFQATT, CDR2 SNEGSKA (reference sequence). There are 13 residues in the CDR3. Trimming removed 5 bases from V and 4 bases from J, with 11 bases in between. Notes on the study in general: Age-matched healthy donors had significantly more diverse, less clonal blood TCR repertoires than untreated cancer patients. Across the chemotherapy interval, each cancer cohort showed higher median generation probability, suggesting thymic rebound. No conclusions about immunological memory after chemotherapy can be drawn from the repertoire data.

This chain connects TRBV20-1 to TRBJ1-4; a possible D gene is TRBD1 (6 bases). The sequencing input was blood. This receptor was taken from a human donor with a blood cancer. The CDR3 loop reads CSARDTINEKLFF. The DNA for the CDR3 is TGCAGTGCTCGGGACACTATTAATGAAAAACTGTTTTTT.